This TCR beta chain is drawn from a study of identifying expanded T cells in peripheral blood. Study results and limitations: Differentially abundant clones: roughly 1.2 between replicates, around 16 at around 14 days, around 20 at four. Across healthy donors, higher total template counts meant significantly greater roughly two-week count variance.

Assay: immunoSEQ multiplex PCR; the TCRdb copy retains only in-frame clones and omits some. Here the sample spans 90,000 to 95,000 clones, approximately 86% being singletons. Healthy donors had no documented immune events, such as infections, while sampled. Trimming stripped 0 bases from V and 8 bases from J, with 10 bases between. The CDR3 extends over 13 amino acids. Germline V gene lookup returns CDR1 MNHEY and CDR2 SVGAGI. Comments on this clone: What it binds is unknown.

This chain links TRBV6-5 with TRBJ1-2; no reliable D call. This receptor was identified in a person aged 18 to 75 in good health. The specimen sequenced was blood. CDR3 loop: CASSYSGRFGYTF. CDR3 in DNA: TGTGCCAGCAGTTACTCGGGCAGATTCGGCTACACCTTC.